Described below is a single T cell receptor (beta chain) sequence and its context. From germline, CDR1 is SGHDT and CDR2 YYEEEE. With 0 bases removed from V and 0 bases from J, the gap between germline ends came to 10 bases. The CDR3 has 15 amino acids. The data are from a study of blood T cell repertoires in COVID-19. Study summary: Specimens from acute and convalescent COVID-19 originated in the United States, Italy and Spain. In each case, the material was cDNA or gDNA derived from T cells, B-cell-depleted T cells, or PBMCs.

Patients at the Seattle site were enrolled during active infection and followed longitudinally. As originally analysed: How many nucleated cells were present was estimated from reference gene primer amplification. Libraries were prepared by immunoSEQ multiplex PCR; TCRdb keeps only in-frame clonotypes and omits some of them. The DNA was the basis for D and trimming; V, J and clone size are from that table. In the table there are about 430,000 clones, 85% to 90% of which are singletons. The material sequenced was peripheral blood. The rearrangement joins TRBV5-6 to TRBJ2-7; D is perhaps TRBD2 (6 bases). The clonotype comes from a man aged 18 to 29 with COVID-19, enrolled during active disease. This CDR3 reads CASSLAGVSSYEQYF. For the CDR3, the DNA is TGTGCCAGCAGCTTGGCGGGGGTCAGCTCCTACGAGCAGTACTTC.